The clone carrying this T cell receptor beta chain was found once. Within the sample, other DNA sequences also encode this same CDR3. Clones were sequenced by immunoSEQ multiplex PCR, and TCRdb holds only the in-frame ones, with some missing. The profile shows more than 110,000 clones, roughly 80% of them singletons. The data were obtained in a study of blood T cell repertoires in COVID-19. Study background: Samples representing acute and convalescent COVID-19 were sourced from the United States, Italy and Spain. Sources were T cells, B-cell-depleted T cells, or PBMCs; the material itself was cDNA or gDNA.

Trimming shortened V by 4 bases and J by 4 bases, and 8 bases separated the two germline ends. CDR1 is SNHLY, CDR2 FYNNEI, per germline. There are 12 residues in the CDR3. The sequencing sample was made of peripheral blood. V and J are TRBV2 and TRBJ2-7; D is perhaps TRBD1 (5 bases). This clonotype originated in a woman between 45 and 60 years old with active or convalescent COVID-19. CDR3 sequence reads: CASSGQGYEQYF. The CDR3 nucleotides are TGTGCCAGCAGTGGGCAGGGATACGAGCAGTACTTC.